This section outlines one T cell receptor beta chain sequence together with its context. Sequenced by immunoSEQ multiplex PCR; TCRdb stores in-frame clones only, minus some. The sample shows some 150,000 clones, roughly 84% of them seen only once. This entry is derived from a study of blood T cell repertoires in COVID-19. On the study more broadly: From T cells, B-cell-depleted T cells, or PBMCs came the material, which was cDNA or gDNA.

In germline, CDR1 is SGHVS, CDR2 FQNEAQ. V shed 5 bases and J shed 0 bases, with 13 bases lying between them. The CDR3 sequence is 15 residues long. Material: peripheral blood. The sequence came from a woman aged 50 to 60 with acute or convalescent COVID-19. This chain uses TRBV7-8 with TRBJ1-2; D is unclear. This CDR3 reads CASSPMVPANYGYTF. CDR3 nucleotides: TGTGCCAGCAGCCCAATGGTACCAGCTAACTATGGCTACACCTTC.